This T cell receptor beta chain appears in the sequencing data of a study of T-cell reconstitution after alpha-beta-depleted transplantation in children. Study conclusions and caveats: After transplant, at about two months, alpha-beta T cells were reportedly derived from several hundred expanded graft clones. Surviving thymic progenitors and recipient T cells were the source of high TCRbeta diversity at day 60 in some patients. By one year post-transplant, T-cell counts and diversity largely arose from T cells that were newly produced.

The CDR3 has 15 residues. Germline CDR1 SGHAT, CDR2 FQNNGV. V was clipped by 0 bases and J by 0 bases, with 8 bases between them. This clonotype was counted only a few times. Its antigen is not identified. During its preparation, the TCRbeta library received unique molecular identifiers. TCRdb called the PCR reads again in MiXCR, with one record for every CDR3 protein. The sample carries about 440,000 distinct CDR3 sequences, around two fifths recorded once. This specimen consisted of PBMCs, obtained before TCRalphabeta/CD19-depleted stem cell transplant. The clonotype comes from a girl aged 2-15 years with aplastic anemia, due to receive a stem cell transplant. The rearrangement links TRBV11-2 to TRBJ1-1; TRBD1 is a possible D gene (5 bases). The CDR3 nucleotides read TGTGCCAGCAGCTTAGAGGGGGTTATGAACACTGAAGCTTTCTTT. This sequence encodes CASSLEGVMNTEAFF.